The 5 T cell receptor beta chains in this list originate from one sample, sequenced in a study of cytomegalovirus exposure and HLA in healthy donors. PCR primers comprised 60 Vbeta and 13 Jbeta primers. Some clones are missing from TCRdb's copy, which holds only in-frame ones; the method was immunoSEQ multiplex PCR. The sample has around 140,000 clones, 60% to 85% seen once; the top ten hold roughly 1.3%. The sequencing sample was made of PBMCs. The origin of the receptors is a woman in her forties in good health and CMV-seronegative.

V is TRBV10-3 and J is TRBJ2-1, with 11 bases lining up with TRBD1. V lost 6 bases and J lost 2; bases outside the gene matches: 0. The CDR3 has 14 amino acids. CDR1 and CDR2 (germline): ENHRY, SYGVKD. The CDR3 is CAIRGQGAYNEQFF. The CDR3 coding sequence is TGTGCCATCAGGGGACAGGGGGCCTACAATGAGCAGTTCTTC.

This chain connects TRBV4-2 to TRBJ2-2; 9 bases agree with TRBD1. The CDR3 is 16 residues long. From germline, CDR1 is LGHNA and CDR2 YNFKEQ. Losses at the gene ends were 1 base for V and 6 bases for J; bases not matched to a gene: 6. The CDR3 DNA follows: TGTGCCAGCAGCCAAGCCCGGACAGGGGTGTCCGGGGAGCTGTTTTTT. It codes for CASSQARTGVSGELFF.

In its sample, this clone was seen a few times. The chain recombines TRBV5-1 with TRBJ1-2; 12 bases align to TRBD1. The CDR3 length is 15 residues. The junction had 5 bases not matched to a gene; V was cut back by 0 bases and J by 8 bases. Germline V gives CDR1 SGHRS, CDR2 YFSETQ. The DNA of the CDR3 is TGCGCCAGCAGCTTGGGAGGGACAGGGGGCGAAGGCTACACCTTC. Its protein product is CASSLGGTGGEGYTF.

The chain uses TRBV2 and TRBJ1-4; 7 nucleotides agree with TRBD1. The CDR3 contains 15 residues. Germline CDR1 and CDR2: SNHLY and FYNNEI. V trimming: 6 bases; J trimming: 1 base; junction bases outside the gene matches: 5. Written as DNA, the CDR3 is TGTGCCAGCAGACCTACAGGGGAAACTAATGAAAAACTGTTTTTT. Translating gives CASRPTGETNEKLFF.

This rearrangement joins TRBV6-1 to TRBJ1-6; TRBD1 matches at 9 bases. This CDR3 comprises 17 residues. The germline CDR1 and CDR2 sequences are MNHNS and SASEGT. The junction had 8 bases not matched to a gene; V was cut back by 4 bases and J by 4 bases. In DNA, the CDR3 is TGTGCCAGCAGTGGGGAAGCCGGGACAGGGTATAATTCACCCCTCCACTTT. Its protein product is CASSGEAGTGYNSPLHF.